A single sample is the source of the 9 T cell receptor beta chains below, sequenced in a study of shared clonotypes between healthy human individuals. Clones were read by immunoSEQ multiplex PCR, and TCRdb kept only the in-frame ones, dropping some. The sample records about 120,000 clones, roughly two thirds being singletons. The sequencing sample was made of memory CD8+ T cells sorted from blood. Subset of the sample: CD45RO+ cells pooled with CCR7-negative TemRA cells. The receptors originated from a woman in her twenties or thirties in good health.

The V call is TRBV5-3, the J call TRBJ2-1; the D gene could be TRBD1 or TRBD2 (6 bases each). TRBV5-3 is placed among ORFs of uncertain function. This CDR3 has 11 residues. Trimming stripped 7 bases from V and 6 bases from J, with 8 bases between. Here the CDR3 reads CARGGGNEQFF. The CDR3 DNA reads TGTGCCAGAGGAGGGGGCAATGAGCAGTTCTTC.

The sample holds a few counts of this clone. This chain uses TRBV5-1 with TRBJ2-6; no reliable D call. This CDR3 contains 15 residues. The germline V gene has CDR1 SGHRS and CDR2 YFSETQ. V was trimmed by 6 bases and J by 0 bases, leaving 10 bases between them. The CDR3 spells CASTWDLSGANVLTF. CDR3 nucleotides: TGCGCCAGCACCTGGGATCTCTCTGGGGCCAACGTCCTGACTTTC.

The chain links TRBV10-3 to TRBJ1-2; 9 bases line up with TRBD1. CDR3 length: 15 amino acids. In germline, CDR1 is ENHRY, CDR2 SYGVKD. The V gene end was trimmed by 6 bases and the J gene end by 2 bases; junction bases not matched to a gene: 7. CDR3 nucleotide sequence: TGTGCCATCAGAGTACGGGACAGGGTGAACTATGGCTACACCTTC. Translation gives CAIRVRDRVNYGYTF.

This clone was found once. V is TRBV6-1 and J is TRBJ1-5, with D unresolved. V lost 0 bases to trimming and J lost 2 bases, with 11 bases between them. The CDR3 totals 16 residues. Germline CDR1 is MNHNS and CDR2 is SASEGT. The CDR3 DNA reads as TGTGCCAGCAGTGAAGCGGAGGGTAATGGCAATCAGCCCCAGCATTTT. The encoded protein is CASSEAEGNGNQPQHF.

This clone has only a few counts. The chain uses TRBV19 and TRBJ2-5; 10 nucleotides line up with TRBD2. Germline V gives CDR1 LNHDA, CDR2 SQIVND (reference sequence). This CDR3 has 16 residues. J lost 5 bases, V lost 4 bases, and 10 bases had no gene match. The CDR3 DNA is TGTGCCAGTAGTACGGGACTAGCGTTGGCTACGGAGACCCAGTACTTC. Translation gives CASSTGLALATETQYF.

CDR3 sequence: CASSPTSGDTDTQYF. The CDR3 nucleotides read TGTGCCAGCAGCCCGACTAGCGGAGATACAGATACGCAGTATTTT. The chain joins TRBV7-8 to TRBJ2-3; 9 bases align to TRBD2. The CDR3 runs to 15 residues. V was clipped by 5 bases and J by 3 bases; unmatched bases: 6. CDR1 is SGHVS, CDR2 FQNEAQ, per germline.

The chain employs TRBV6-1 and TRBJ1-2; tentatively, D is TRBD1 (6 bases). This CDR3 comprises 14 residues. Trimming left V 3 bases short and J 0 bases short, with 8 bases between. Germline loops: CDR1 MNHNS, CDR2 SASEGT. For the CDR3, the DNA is TGTGCCAGCAGTGAGGACAGCTCTAACTATGGCTACACCTTC. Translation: CASSEDSSNYGYTF.

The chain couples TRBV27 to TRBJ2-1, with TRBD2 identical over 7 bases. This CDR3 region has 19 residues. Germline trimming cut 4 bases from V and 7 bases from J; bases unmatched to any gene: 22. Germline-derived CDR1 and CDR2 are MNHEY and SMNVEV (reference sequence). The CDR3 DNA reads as TGTGCCAGCAGTTCTATGGGATCTTGGTGGAGCGGGATATATAATGAGCAGTTCTTC. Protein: CASSSMGSWWSGIYNEQFF.

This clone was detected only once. The CDR3 DNA sequence: TGTGCCAGCAGCTTGTGGTCCTACGAGCAGTACTTC. Protein product: CASSLWSYEQYF. V and J are TRBV5-4 and TRBJ2-7; no clear D. V lost 1 base and J lost 1, with 3 bases in between. The CDR3 sequence is 12 residues long. The germline gives CDR1 SGHNT, CDR2 YYREEE (reference sequence).